A single sample gave rise to the 25 T cell receptor beta chains below, sequenced in a study of blood T cell repertoires in COVID-19. Some clones are missing from TCRdb's copy, which holds only in-frame ones; the method was immunoSEQ multiplex PCR. The sample includes 130,000 to 150,000 clones, about nine tenths of them seen just once. The material sequenced was peripheral blood. These receptors all stem from a man between 45 and 60 years old who had recovered from COVID-19.

CDR3 in amino acids: CASSFGGTAQETQYF. CDR3 coding DNA: TGTGCCAGCAGCTTCGGCGGGACCGCGCAAGAGACCCAGTACTTC. The J gene is TRBJ2-5, the V gene TRBV7-9, with D possibly matching TRBD2 (6 bases). With 3 bases removed from V and 2 bases from J, the gap between germline ends came to 13 bases. CDR1 is SEHNR, CDR2 FQNEAQ, per germline (reference sequence). The CDR3 length is 15 residues.

This sequence joins TRBV12-3 or TRBV12-4 and TRBJ2-4, with a possible D match to TRBD2 (5 bases). The CDR3 is 13 residues long. The V end was cut by 4 bases, the J end by 9 bases, with 13 bases between. The CDR3, as DNA: TGTGCCAGCAGTTCGTCGGGGTGGGGCATTCAGTACTTC. Encoded protein: CASSSSGWGIQYF.

The chain links TRBV18 to TRBJ2-7; TRBD2 might be the D (7 bases). The CDR3 sequence is 13 residues long. The germline V gene encodes CDR1 KGHSH and CDR2 LQKENI. Trimming shortened V by 6 bases and J by 5 bases, and 14 bases separated the two germline ends. As DNA, the CDR3 is TGTGCCAGCTCCCCGGGGGGCAAGAACGAGCAGTACTTC. It codes for CASSPGGKNEQYF.

The chain couples TRBV5-1 to TRBJ1-1, with a weak D call TRBD1 (6 bases). The V end lost 1 base, the J end lost 11 bases, and 12 bases lay between the germline ends. The CDR3 totals 12 residues. The V gene's germline CDR1 is SGHRS and CDR2 YFSETQ. The DNA for the CDR3 is TGCGCCAGCAGCTTGCAGGGGCGGTTGGCTTTCTTT. The encoded protein is CASSLQGRLAFF.

This sequence joins TRBV11-2 and TRBJ2-2, with no clear D. The germline CDR1 and CDR2 sequences are SGHAT and FQNNGV. Trimming shortened V by 5 bases and J by 0 bases, and 10 bases separated the two germline ends. This CDR3 region has 15 residues. CDR3 sequence (DNA): TGTGCCAGCAGCCCTATCTCTTCGAACACCGGGGAGCTGTTTTTT. Its protein is CASSPISSNTGELFF.

A remark on this clone: The junction departs from the called germline gene at one end, perhaps through a read error. The chain joins TRBV2 to TRBJ2-5; D gene ambiguous. CDR3 size: 10 residues. The germline gives CDR1 SNHLY, CDR2 FYNNEI. CDR3 loop: CASSEETQYF. The CDR3 DNA follows: TGTGCCAGCAGCGAAGAGACCCAGTACTTC. The variable domain in full, completed from reference TRBV2 and TRBJ2-5, reads EPEVTQTPSHQVTQMGQEVILRCVPISNHLYFYWYRQILGQKVEFLVSFYNNEISEKSEIFDDQFSVERPDGSNFTLKIRSTKLEDSAMYFCASSEETQYFGPGTRLLVL.

The V gene is TRBV9, the J gene TRBJ2-5; D might be TRBD2 (5 bases). V was pared by 0 bases and J by 5 bases, with 11 bases between. The CDR3 consists of 14 residues. CDR1 and CDR2 from the germline V gene are SGDLS and YYNGEE. The CDR3 DNA follows: TGTGCCAGCAGCGTAGGAGGGTCCAGGGAGACCCAGTACTTC. It is translated as CASSVGGSRETQYF.

The chain couples TRBV2 to TRBJ2-5; D unclear. Per germline, CDR1 SNHLY and CDR2 FYNNEI. The V end lost 3 bases, the J end lost 1 base, and 9 bases lay between the germline ends. This CDR3 has 14 residues. CDR3 loop: CASSEALPQETQYF. Written as DNA, the CDR3 is TGTGCCAGCAGTGAGGCCCTCCCCCAAGAGACCCAGTACTTC. The complete variable domain, with remaining parts taken from reference TRBV2 and TRBJ2-5, reads EPEVTQTPSHQVTQMGQEVILRCVPISNHLYFYWYRQILGQKVEFLVSFYNNEISEKSEIFDDQFSVERPDGSNFTLKIRSTKLEDSAMYFCASSEALPQETQYFGPGTRLLVL.

The chain joins TRBV4-3 to TRBJ1-6; 9 nucleotides agree with TRBD1. This CDR3 region has 15 residues. The germline V gene encodes CDR1 LGHNA and CDR2 YSLEER. The J segment lost 7 bases and the V segment lost 5 bases, leaving 6 bases of the junction unmatched. CDR3 nucleotides: TGCGCCAGCAGCGTTTTGGGACAGGGAAATTCACCCCTCCACTTT. It translates to CASSVLGQGNSPLHF.

CDR3 protein: CASSQDSYQPQHF. The CDR3 nucleotides are TGTGCCAGCAGCCAAGACAGTTATCAGCCCCAGCATTTT. V gene TRBV3-1 (or the pseudogene TRBV3-2) combines with J gene TRBJ1-5; D is undetermined. The CDR3 is made up of 13 amino acids. The ends were cut back, 0 bases at V and 5 bases at J, with 5 bases in the middle. Germline lookup yields CDR1 LGHDT and CDR2 YNNKEL (reference sequence).

The chain joins TRBV7-8 to TRBJ2-5; 8 bases line up with TRBD2. Germline V lookup: CDR1 SGHVS, CDR2 FQNEAQ. Trimming took 3 bases from V and 5 from J; bases not matched to a gene: 8. The length of the CDR3 is 15 residues. The CDR3: CASSFKAGEEETQYF. The CDR3 coding sequence is TGTGCCAGCAGCTTCAAAGCGGGGGAGGAGGAGACCCAGTACTTC.

This rearrangement joins TRBV9 to TRBJ2-2; 7 bases are shared with TRBD2. Trimming took 0 bases from V and 1 from J; bases not matched to a gene: 3. This CDR3 has 16 amino acids. The germline CDR1 and CDR2 sequences are SGDLS and YYNGEE. The CDR3 here is CASSVDAGENTGELFF. CDR3 in DNA: TGTGCCAGCAGCGTAGATGCGGGAGAGAACACCGGGGAGCTGTTTTTT.

The chain uses TRBV21-1 and TRBJ1-1. TRBV21-1 is recorded as a pseudogene. This CDR3 contains 15 residues. The CDR3 is CASTPRSGGNTEAFF. The CDR3 region has the DNA TGTGCCAGCACTCCTCGGTCGGGAGGAAACACTGAAGCTTTCTTT.

To note about this clone: Compared with germline, one end of the junction differs, possibly owing to a read error. The V and J genes are TRBV5-4 and TRBJ2-3; D is ambiguous. CDR3 length equals 14 residues. Germline CDR1 and CDR2: SGHNT and YYREEE (reference sequence). The CDR3: CASTLGNLPDTQYF. DNA for the CDR3: TGTGCCAGCACCTTGGGTAATCTTCCTGATACGCAGTATTTT.

The V gene is TRBV27, the J gene TRBJ1-2; D is possibly TRBD1 (6 bases). V dropped 5 bases and J dropped 8 bases, with 18 bases sitting between them. The CDR3 extends over 14 amino acids. CDR1 is MNHEY and CDR2 is SMNVEV in the germline V gene (reference sequence). The CDR3 loop reads CASSTVAGANGYTF. In DNA, the CDR3 is TGTGCCAGCAGTACCGTCGCGGGGGCTAACGGCTACACCTTC.

The genes are TRBV4-3 and TRBJ2-3, with 8 bases matching TRBD2. Looked up from germline, CDR1 is LGHNA and CDR2 is YSLEER. V gave up 0 bases and J gave up 6 bases; unmatched junction bases: 20. The length of the CDR3 is 20 residues. The chain's CDR3 is CASSQDATVASGGLIDTQYF. CDR3 DNA: TGCGCCAGCAGCCAAGACGCCACGGTCGCTTCGGGGGGGCTTATTGATACGCAGTATTTT.

Written as DNA, the CDR3 is TGCGCCAGCAGCCAAGATCTGCCAGGGATTAACACTGAAGCTTTCTTT. Translated, it gives CASSQDLPGINTEAFF. The chain has TRBV4-3 and TRBJ1-1, with TRBD1 as a possible D gene (5 bases). CDR3 length equals 16 residues. V lost 0 bases and J lost 2, with 13 bases in between. Looked up from germline, CDR1 is LGHNA and CDR2 is YSLEER.

This chain links TRBV7-3 with TRBJ2-2; TRBD2 aligns across 8 bases. V dropped 5 bases and J dropped 4; count of bases not matched to a gene: 6. This CDR3 contains 15 residues. Germline V gives CDR1 SGHTA, CDR2 FQGTGA. The CDR3 spells CASSPRGGGTGELFF. The CDR3 DNA is TGTGCCAGCAGCCCACGGGGGGGCGGCACCGGGGAGCTGTTTTTT.

This chain links TRBV13 with TRBJ1-2; D is uncertain. The CDR3 sequence is 16 residues long. Germline CDR1 reads PRHDT; CDR2 reads FYEKMQ (reference sequence). Trimming removed 0 bases at V and 2 bases at J, with 13 bases between. CDR3 protein: CASSLGLSPINYGYTF. CDR3 in DNA: TGTGCCAGCAGCTTAGGCCTAAGTCCGATAAACTATGGCTACACCTTC.

The chain is built from TRBV4-2 and TRBJ2-1; D uncertain. Germline V gene sequence: CDR1 LGHNA, CDR2 YNFKEQ. The V end lost 1 base, the J end lost 5 bases, and 6 bases lay between the germline ends. This CDR3 comprises 13 residues. CDR3 protein: CASSQGRDNEQFF. For the CDR3, the DNA is TGTGCCAGCAGCCAAGGACGGGACAATGAGCAGTTCTTC.

This clone was detected only once. V usage is TRBV5-1 and J usage is TRBJ2-5; tentative D call: TRBD2 (6 bases). Per germline, CDR1 SGHRS and CDR2 YFSETQ. The CDR3 contains 14 residues. Trimming took off 6 bases at V and 2 bases at J, with 14 bases between the two ends. CDR3 sequence: CASTDRGYQETQYF. The CDR3, as DNA: TGCGCCAGCACCGACCGGGGGTATCAAGAGACCCAGTACTTC.

The chain carries TRBV4-3 and TRBJ1-3, with TRBD1 matching over 9 bases. The germline V gene has CDR1 LGHNA and CDR2 YSLEER. Trimming cost V 0 bases and J 8 bases; bases outside gene matches: 5. This CDR3 region has 15 residues. The CDR3: CASSQDLGTGHTIYF. The CDR3 DNA reads TGCGCCAGCAGCCAAGATCTGGGGACAGGGCACACCATATATTTT.

CDR3 protein: CAWSVRGAQETQYF. Here the CDR3 DNA reads TGTGCCTGGAGCGTGCGGGGGGCGCAAGAGACCCAGTACTTC. The rearrangement links TRBV30 to TRBJ2-5; 8 bases are a match to TRBD2. The CDR3 has 14 residues. Germline V gives CDR1 GTSNPN, CDR2 SVGIG (reference sequence). V lost 3 bases and J lost 2; bases outside the gene matches: 5.

This rearrangement joins TRBV5-8 to TRBJ1-5, with TRBD1 as a possible D gene (5 bases). This CDR3 has 13 amino acids. CDR1 SGHTS and CDR2 YDEGEE come from the germline V gene. The V gene lost 4 bases and the J gene lost 2 bases, with 7 bases spanning the gap. Written as DNA, the CDR3 is TGTGCCAGCAGCCGACAGCGCAATCAGCCCCAGCATTTT. This codes for CASSRQRNQPQHF.

This clone was seen a single time. The chain combines TRBV7-2 with TRBJ2-7; a weak D match, TRBD2 (6 bases). In germline, CDR1 is SGHTA, CDR2 FQGNSA. This CDR3 has 17 amino acids. Trimming left V 3 bases short and J 0 bases short, with 18 bases between. The CDR3 here is CASSFPTLGLSSYEQYF. CDR3 bases: TGTGCCAGCAGCTTCCCGACATTGGGACTGAGCTCCTACGAGCAGTACTTC.